Listed below are T cell receptor beta chains from one sample, sequenced in a study of T cell responses to AZD1222 COVID-19 vaccine. Profiling relied on immunoSEQ multiplex PCR, and the TCRdb table lists in-frame clones only, not all of them. Of roughly 140,000 clones in the sample, more than 85% were seen once. Sequencing was performed on peripheral blood, taken 28 days after the second AZD1222 dose. These receptors originate from an adult who received the AZD1222 COVID-19 vaccine. The CDR3 runs from the conserved cysteine through the conserved F or W. A D gene is named only where the DNA matches it firmly. Clone size appears in some rows only: once, few, many, or a class for an expanded clone.

few TRBJ1-1 - TRBV27 CASRRTANTEAFF TGTGCCAGCAGACGGACAGCGAACACTGAAGCTTTCTTT
- TRBJ1-3 - TRBV27 CASSGENSGNTIYF TGTGCCAGCAGTGGAGAGAACTCTGGAAACACCATATATTTT
- TRBJ1-5 TRBD1 TRBV2 CASSETGQDQPQHF TGTGCCAGCAGTGAAACCGGACAGGATCAGCCCCAGCATTTT
few TRBJ2-7 TRBD1 TRBV5-6 CASKFNRGALEQYF TGTGCCAGCAAATTCAACAGGGGTGCCCTAGAGCAGTACTTC
once TRBJ2-2 TRBD2 TRBV9 CASSSPAGVTGELFF TGTGCCAGCAGCTCACCTGCGGGGGTGACCGGGGAGCTGTTTTTT
- TRBJ2-7 - TRBV7-9 CASSLFYEQYF TGTGCCAGCAGCTTATTTTACGAGCAGTACTTC
- TRBJ2-1 - TRBV28 CASSLIFDEQFF TGTGCCAGCAGTTTGATTTTTGATGAGCAGTTCTTC
- TRBJ2-1 - TRBV7-9 CASSSSGFVIYNEQFF TGTGCCAGCAGCTCCTCGGGGTTCGTAATTTACAATGAGCAGTTCTTC
- TRBJ1-6 - TRBV14 CASSQAGGTLHF TGTGCCAGCAGCCAAGCGGGAGGTACCCTCCACTTT
few TRBJ1-4 - TRBV4-1 CASSQGVPQRGKLFF TGCGCCAGCAGCCAAGGGGTCCCCCAAAGGGGAAAACTGTTTTTT
- TRBJ2-1 - TRBV5-1 CASSSDGDPYNEQFF TGCGCCAGCAGCTCCGACGGGGACCCCTACAATGAGCAGTTCTTC
- TRBJ2-2 - TRBV18 CASSPDTGELFF TGTGCCAGCTCACCAGACACCGGGGAGCTGTTTTTT
- TRBJ2-5 - TRBV3-1/TRBV3-2 CASSQRRFYFQETQYF TGTGCCAGCAGCCAACGTAGGTTCTACTTCCAAGAGACCCAGTACTTC